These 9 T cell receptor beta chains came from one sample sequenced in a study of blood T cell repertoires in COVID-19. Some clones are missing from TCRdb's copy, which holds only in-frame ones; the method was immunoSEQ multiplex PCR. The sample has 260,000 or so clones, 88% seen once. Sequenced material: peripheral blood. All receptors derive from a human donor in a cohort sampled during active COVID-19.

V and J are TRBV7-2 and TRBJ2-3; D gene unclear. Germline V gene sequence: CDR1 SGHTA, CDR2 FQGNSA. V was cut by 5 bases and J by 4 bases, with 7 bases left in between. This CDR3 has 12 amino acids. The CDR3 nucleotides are TGTGCCAGCAGCCTCCAGGCAGATACGCAGTATTTT. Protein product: CASSLQADTQYF.

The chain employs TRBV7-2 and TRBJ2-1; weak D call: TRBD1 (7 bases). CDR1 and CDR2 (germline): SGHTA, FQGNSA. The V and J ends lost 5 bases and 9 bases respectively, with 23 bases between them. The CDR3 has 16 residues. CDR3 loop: CASSPRGRGGMGEQFF. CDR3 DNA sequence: TGTGCCAGCAGCCCCCGGGGGCGAGGGGGCATGGGTGAGCAGTTCTTC.

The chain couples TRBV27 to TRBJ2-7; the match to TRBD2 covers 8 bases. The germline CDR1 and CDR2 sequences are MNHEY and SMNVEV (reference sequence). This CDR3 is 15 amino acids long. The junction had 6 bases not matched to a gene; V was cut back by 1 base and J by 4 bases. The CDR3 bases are TGTGCCAGCAGTTTATTTGGCGGGAGGCTATACGAGCAGTACTTC. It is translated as CASSLFGGRLYEQYF.

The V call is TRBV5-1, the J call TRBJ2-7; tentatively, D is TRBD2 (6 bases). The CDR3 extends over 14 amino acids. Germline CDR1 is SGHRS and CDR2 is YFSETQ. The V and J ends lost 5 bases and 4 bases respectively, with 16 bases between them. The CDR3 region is CASREGGGSYEQYF. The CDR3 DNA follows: TGCGCCAGCAGGGAGGGTGGAGGATCTTACGAGCAGTACTTC.

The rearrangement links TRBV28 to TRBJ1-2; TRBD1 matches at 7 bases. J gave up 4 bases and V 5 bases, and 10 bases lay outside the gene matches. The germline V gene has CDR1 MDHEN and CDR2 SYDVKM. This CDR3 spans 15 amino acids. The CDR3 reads CASSADREGGYGYTF. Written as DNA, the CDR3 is TGTGCCAGCAGTGCTGACAGGGAAGGGGGCTATGGCTACACCTTC.

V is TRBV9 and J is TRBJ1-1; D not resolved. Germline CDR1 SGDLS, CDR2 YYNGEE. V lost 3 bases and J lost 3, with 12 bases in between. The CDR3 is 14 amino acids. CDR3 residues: CASSAMRVDTEAFF. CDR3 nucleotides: TGTGCCAGCAGCGCAATGCGGGTAGACACTGAAGCTTTCTTT.

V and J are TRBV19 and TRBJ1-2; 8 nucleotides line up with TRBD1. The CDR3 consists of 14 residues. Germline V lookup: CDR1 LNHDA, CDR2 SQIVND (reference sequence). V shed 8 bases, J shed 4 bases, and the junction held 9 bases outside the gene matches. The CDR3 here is CASLGDRPVYGYTF. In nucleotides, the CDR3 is TGTGCCAGTTTAGGGGACAGGCCGGTCTATGGCTACACCTTC.

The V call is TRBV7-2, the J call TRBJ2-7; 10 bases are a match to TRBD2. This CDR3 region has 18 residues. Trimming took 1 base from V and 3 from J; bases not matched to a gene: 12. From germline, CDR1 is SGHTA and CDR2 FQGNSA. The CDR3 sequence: CASSLEKGLAGANYEQYF. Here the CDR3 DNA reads TGTGCCAGCAGCTTAGAAAAAGGTCTAGCGGGGGCGAACTACGAGCAGTACTTC.

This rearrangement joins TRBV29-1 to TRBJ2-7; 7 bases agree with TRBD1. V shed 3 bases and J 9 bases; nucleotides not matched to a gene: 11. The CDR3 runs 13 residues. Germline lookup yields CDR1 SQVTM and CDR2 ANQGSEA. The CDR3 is CSVEGQTSSGQYF. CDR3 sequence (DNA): TGCAGCGTTGAGGGACAGACCAGCAGCGGGCAGTACTTC.